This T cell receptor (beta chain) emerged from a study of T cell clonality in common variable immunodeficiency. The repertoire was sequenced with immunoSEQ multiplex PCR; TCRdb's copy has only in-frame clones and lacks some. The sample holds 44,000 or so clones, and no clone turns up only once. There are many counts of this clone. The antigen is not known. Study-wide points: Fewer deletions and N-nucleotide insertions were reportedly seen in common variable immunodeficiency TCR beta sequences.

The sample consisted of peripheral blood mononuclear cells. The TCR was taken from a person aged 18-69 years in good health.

CDR3 amino acids: CAWRIPAWMKRGTEAFF. CDR3 DNA (partial): TGTGCCTGGAGAATCCCAGCTTGGATGAAAAGGGGCACTGAA. The chain carries TRBV30 and TRBJ1-1, with a possible D match to TRBD1 (5 bases). The CDR3 is cut off 3 residues early in the read; its end comes from the germline J gene. This CDR3 contains 17 residues. V lost 3 bases and J 4 bases, leaving 24 bases between the germline ends. Germline V gene data show CDR1 as GTSNPN and CDR2 as SVGIG (reference sequence).